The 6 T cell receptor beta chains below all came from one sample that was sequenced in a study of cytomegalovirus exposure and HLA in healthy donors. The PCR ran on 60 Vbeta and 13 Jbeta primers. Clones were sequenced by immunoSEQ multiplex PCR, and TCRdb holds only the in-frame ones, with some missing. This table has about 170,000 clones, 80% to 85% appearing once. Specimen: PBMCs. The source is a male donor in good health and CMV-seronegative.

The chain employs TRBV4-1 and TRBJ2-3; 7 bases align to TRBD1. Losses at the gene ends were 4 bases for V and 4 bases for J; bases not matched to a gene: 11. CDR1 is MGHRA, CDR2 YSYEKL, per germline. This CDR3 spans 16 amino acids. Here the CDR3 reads CASSRAGTEISDTQYF. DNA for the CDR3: TGCGCCAGCAGCCGGGCCGGGACAGAGATATCAGATACGCAGTATTTT.

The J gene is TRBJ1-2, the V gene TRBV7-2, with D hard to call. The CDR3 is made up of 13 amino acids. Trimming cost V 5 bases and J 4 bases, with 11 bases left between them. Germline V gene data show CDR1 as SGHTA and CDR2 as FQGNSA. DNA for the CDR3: TGTGCCAGCAGCACTAGCGCCCGCTATGGCTACACCTTC. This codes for CASSTSARYGYTF.

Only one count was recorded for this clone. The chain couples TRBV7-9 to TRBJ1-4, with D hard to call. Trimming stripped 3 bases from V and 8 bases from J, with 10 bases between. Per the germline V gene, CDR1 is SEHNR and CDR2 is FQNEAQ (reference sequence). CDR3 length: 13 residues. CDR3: CASSFAGGEKLFF. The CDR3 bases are TGTGCCAGCAGCTTTGCGGGAGGGGAAAAACTGTTTTTT.

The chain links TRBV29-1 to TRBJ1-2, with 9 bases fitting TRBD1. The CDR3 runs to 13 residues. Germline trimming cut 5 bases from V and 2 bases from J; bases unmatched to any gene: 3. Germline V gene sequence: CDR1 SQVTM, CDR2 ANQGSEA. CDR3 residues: CSVSGQGNYGYTF. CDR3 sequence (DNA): TGCAGCGTTTCCGGACAGGGGAACTATGGCTACACCTTC.

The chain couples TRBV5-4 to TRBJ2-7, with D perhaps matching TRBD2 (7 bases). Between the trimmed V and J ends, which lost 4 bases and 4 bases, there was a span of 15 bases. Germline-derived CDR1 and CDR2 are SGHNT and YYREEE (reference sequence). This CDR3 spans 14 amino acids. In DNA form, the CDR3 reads TGTGCCAGCAGCCCGGAGGGGGGGAGGTACGAGCAGTACTTC. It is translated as CASSPEGGRYEQYF.

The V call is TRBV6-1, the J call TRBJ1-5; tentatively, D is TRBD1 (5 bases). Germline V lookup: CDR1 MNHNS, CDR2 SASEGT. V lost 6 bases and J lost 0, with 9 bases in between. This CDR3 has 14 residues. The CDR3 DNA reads TGTGCCAGCAGGGCAGGGAATAGCAATCAGCCCCAGCATTTT. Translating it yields CASRAGNSNQPQHF.